Sequencing of this T cell receptor (beta chain) was carried out in a study of control samples from healthy donors and cancer patients. Profiled with immunoSEQ multiplex PCR; TCRdb holds only in-frame clones, not every one. The sample shows 100,000 or so clones, 92% of them seen only once. Germline CDR1 KGHDR, CDR2 SFDVKD. Trimming took 7 bases from V and 4 from J; bases not matched to a gene: 8. The CDR3 consists of 16 residues. V is TRBV24-1 and J is TRBJ2-1; TRBD2 agrees at 11 bases. The sequenced sample was blood. This sequence was found in a woman aged 18-29 years in good health. The CDR3 sequence: CATSSPGTSGYNEQFF. The CDR3 bases are TGTGCCACCAGCTCCCCTGGGACTAGCGGATACAATGAGCAGTTCTTC.